This TCR beta chain is from a study of shared clonotypes between healthy human individuals. Overall study: Each donor's CD4 naive and CD4 memory cells filled three plates apiece, CD8 naive two, and CD8 memory one.

CD45RO-negative, CCR7-selected cells formed the naive CD8 fraction, which excluded terminally differentiated effector memory CD45RA+ cells. The study drew all its donors from Caucasian adults living in Nashville, Tennessee. On this clone: Its antigen remains unknown.

General study findings and limits: Naive CD4 clonotype sharing across several donors was about 5%.

V trimming: 2 bases; J trimming: 6 bases; junction bases outside the gene matches: 9. This CDR3 has 16 amino acids. Germline loops: CDR1 SNHLY, CDR2 FYNNEI. In the authors' workflow: ImmunoSEQ only sent back junction sequences with no quality scores, so filtering was done differently. Data came from immunoSEQ multiplex PCR; TCRdb stores just in-frame clones and leaves some out. D and trimming come from the DNA, and the V and J calls and clone size come from that table. The data contain roughly 850,000 clones, roughly 96% of them singletons. The source of this sequence is a man aged 25-45 years in good health. The chain has TRBV2 and TRBJ2-3; 9 nucleotides align to TRBD2. The sequencing input was naive CD8+ T cells sorted from blood. CDR3 protein: CASSEHPGTSPDTQYF. Here the CDR3 DNA reads TGTGCCAGCAGTGAACATCCGGGGACTAGCCCCGATACGCAGTATTTT. Full variable domain (remainder filled in from reference TRBV2 and TRBJ2-3): EPEVTQTPSHQVTQMGQEVILRCVPISNHLYFYWYRQILGQKVEFLVSFYNNEISEKSEIFDDQFSVERPDGSNFTLKIRSTKLEDSAMYFCASSEHPGTSPDTQYFGPGTRLTVL.